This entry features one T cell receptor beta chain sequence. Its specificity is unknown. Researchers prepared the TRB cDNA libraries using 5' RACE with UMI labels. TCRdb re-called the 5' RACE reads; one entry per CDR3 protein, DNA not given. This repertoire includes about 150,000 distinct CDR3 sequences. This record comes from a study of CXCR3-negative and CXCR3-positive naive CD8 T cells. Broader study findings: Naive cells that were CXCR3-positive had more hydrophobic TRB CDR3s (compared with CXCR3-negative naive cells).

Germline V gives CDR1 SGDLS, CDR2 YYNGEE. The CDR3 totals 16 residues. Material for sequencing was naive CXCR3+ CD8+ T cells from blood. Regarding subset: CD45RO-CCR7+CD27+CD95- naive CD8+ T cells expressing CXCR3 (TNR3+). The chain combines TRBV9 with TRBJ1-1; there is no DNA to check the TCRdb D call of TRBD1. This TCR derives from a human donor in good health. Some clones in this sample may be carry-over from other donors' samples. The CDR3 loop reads CASSVHQGVGNTEAFF.